This T cell receptor beta chain was sequenced in a study of shared clonotypes between healthy human individuals. The test was conducted at deep level. Clones were sequenced by immunoSEQ multiplex PCR, and TCRdb holds only the in-frame ones, with some missing. The sample lists 2 million to 2.5 million clones; roughly 93% were seen once. V lost 1 base and J lost 5, with 6 bases in between. Germline V gene data show CDR1 as SGHTA and CDR2 as FQGTGA. The CDR3 consists of 13 residues. Caucasian adults living in Nashville, Tennessee, provided all samples. This TCR was recovered from a man between 18 and 35 years old in good health. Some clones in this sample may be carry-over from other donors' samples. The material sequenced was naive CD4+ T cells from PBMCs. Subset described: CD45RA+ positively selected. The chain links TRBV7-3 to TRBJ2-1, with no clear D. The CDR3 DNA reads as TGTGCCAGCAGCTTAAATACAGACAATGAGCAGTTCTTC. As protein: CASSLNTDNEQFF.